This T cell receptor (beta chain) was recovered during a study of blood T cell repertoires in COVID-19. On the study more broadly: The cDNA or gDNA used as material had been derived from T cells, B-cell-depleted T cells, or PBMCs.

Using immunoSEQ multiplex PCR, the repertoire was profiled, and TCRdb retains in-frame clones only, with some absent. Of about 210,000 clones in the sample, 84% were seen once. Unmatched junction bases numbered 14, after V lost 4 bases and J lost 3 bases. Germline V gives CDR1 SGDLS, CDR2 YYNGEE. This CDR3 spans 18 amino acids. Sequenced: peripheral blood. The J gene is TRBJ2-2, the V gene TRBV9, with 8 bases fitting TRBD2. This clonotype was sampled from a woman aged 80 or over with COVID-19, enrolled during active disease. The CDR3 nucleotides are TGTGCCAGCAGCACGAAATCGGGCGGGAGGTGGGACACCGGGGAGCTGTTTTTT. Its protein product is CASSTKSGGRWDTGELFF.